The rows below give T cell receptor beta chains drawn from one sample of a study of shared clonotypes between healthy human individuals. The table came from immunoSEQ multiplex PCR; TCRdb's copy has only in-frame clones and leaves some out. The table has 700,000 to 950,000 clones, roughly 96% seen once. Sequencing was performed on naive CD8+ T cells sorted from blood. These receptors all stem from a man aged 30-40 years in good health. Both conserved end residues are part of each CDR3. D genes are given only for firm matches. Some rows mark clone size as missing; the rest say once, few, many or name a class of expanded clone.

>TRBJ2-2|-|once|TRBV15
CATSRDLHNSFPGELFF
TGTGCCACCAGCAGAGATCTCCACAACAGCTTCCCCGGGGAGCTGTTTTTT
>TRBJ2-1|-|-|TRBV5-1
CASSSLHVDNEQFF
TGCGCCAGCAGCTCCTTACACGTAGACAATGAGCAGTTCTTC
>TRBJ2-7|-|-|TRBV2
CASSVSGANYEQYF
TGTGCCAGCAGTGTTAGCGGAGCTAACTACGAGCAGTACTTC
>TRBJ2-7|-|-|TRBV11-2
CASSQGQRYYEQYF
TGTGCCAGCAGCCAAGGGCAGAGATACTACGAGCAGTACTTC
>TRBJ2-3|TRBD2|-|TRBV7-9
CASSLTSVDTQYF
TGTGCCAGCAGCCTGACTAGCGTAGATACGCAGTATTTT
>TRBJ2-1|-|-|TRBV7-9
CASSSEGTGNEQFF
TGTGCCAGCAGCTCCGAAGGGACTGGCAATGAGCAGTTCTTC
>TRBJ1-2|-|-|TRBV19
CASSPSLGYGYTF
TGTGCCAGTAGTCCAAGCCTTGGCTATGGCTACACCTTC
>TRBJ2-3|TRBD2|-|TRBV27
CASSTGTSGTDTQYF
TGTGCCAGCAGTACCGGGACTAGCGGGACAGATACGCAGTATTTT
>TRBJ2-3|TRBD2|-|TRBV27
CASSPGTSGTDTQYF
TGTGCCAGCAGTCCGGGGACTAGCGGCACAGATACGCAGTATTTT
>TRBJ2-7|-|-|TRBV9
CASSKKRTEVSYYEQYF
TGTGCCAGCAGCAAAAAACGAACGGAAGTATCCTACTACGAGCAGTACTTC
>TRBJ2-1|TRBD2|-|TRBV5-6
CASSAAGWHNEQFF
TGTGCCAGCAGCGCAGCGGGGTGGCACAATGAGCAGTTCTTC
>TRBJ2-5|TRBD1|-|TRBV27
CASSWRPGGQETQYF
TGTGCCAGCAGTTGGAGACCAGGGGGTCAAGAGACCCAGTACTTC
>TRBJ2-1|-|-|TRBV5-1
CASSLAVANSNEQFF
TGCGCCAGCAGCTTGGCGGTAGCGAACTCCAATGAGCAGTTCTTC
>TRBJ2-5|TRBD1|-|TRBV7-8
CASRGYRGEDQETQYF
TGTGCCAGCAGGGGATACAGGGGGGAAGACCAAGAGACCCAGTACTTC
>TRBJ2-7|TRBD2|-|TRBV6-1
CATAAGTSAFYEQYF
TGTGCCACCGCCGCCGGGACTAGCGCCTTCTACGAGCAGTACTTC